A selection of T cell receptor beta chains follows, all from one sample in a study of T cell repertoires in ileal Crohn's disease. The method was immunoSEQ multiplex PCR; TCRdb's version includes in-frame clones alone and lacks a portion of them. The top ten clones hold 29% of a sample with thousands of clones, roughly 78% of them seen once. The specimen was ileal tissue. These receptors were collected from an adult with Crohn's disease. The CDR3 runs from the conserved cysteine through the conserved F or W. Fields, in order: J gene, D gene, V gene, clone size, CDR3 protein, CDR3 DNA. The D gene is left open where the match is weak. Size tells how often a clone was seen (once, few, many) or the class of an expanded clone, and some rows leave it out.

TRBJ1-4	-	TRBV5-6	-	CASSFIGEKLFF	TGTGCCAGCAGCTTCATCGGAGAAAAACTGTTTTTT
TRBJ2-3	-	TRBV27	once	CASSLRMGSTDTQYF	TGTGCCAGCAGTTTACGGATGGGAAGCACAGATACGCAGTATTTT
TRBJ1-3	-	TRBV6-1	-	CASIVDSGNTIYF	TGTGCCAGCATTGTAGACTCTGGAAACACCATATATTTT
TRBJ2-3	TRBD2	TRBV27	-	CASSLHGLSGTSETDTQYF	TGTGCCAGCAGTTTACATGGGCTCTCCGGGACTAGCGAGACAGATACGCAGTATTTT
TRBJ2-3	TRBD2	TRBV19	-	CASTALAGGSDTQYF	TGTGCCAGTACCGCACTAGCGGGGGGATCAGATACGCAGTATTTT
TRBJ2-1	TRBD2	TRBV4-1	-	CASSQAGTSGGSYNEQFF	TGCGCCAGCAGCCAAGCTGGGACTAGCGGGGGATCCTACAATGAGCAGTTCTTC
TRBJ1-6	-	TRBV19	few	CASSIVSDSPLHF	TGTGCCAGTAGTATCGTGAGTGACTCACCCCTCCACTTT
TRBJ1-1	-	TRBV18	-	CASLGDTEAFF	TGTGCCAGCTTGGGGGACACTGAAGCTTTCTTT
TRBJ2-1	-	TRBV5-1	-	CASSRTESSYNEQFF	TGCGCCAGCAGCCGGACTGAGAGCTCCTACAATGAGCAGTTCTTC
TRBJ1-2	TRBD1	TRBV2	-	CASRRQGVNYGYTF	TGTGCCAGCAGGAGACAGGGGGTAAACTATGGCTACACCTTC
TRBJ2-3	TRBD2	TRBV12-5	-	CASGRDGGNVDTQYF	TGTGCTAGTGGCCGGGACGGGGGGAACGTGGATACGCAGTATTTT
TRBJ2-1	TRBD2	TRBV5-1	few	CASSPGFPGGSYNEQFF	TGCGCCAGCAGCCCCGGATTTCCGGGGGGCTCCTACAATGAGCAGTTCTTC
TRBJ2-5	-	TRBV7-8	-	CASSLALGGETQYF	TGTGCCAGCAGCTTAGCACTAGGGGGAGAGACCCAGTACTTC
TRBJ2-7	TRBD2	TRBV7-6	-	CASSRTSGAYEQYF	TGTGCCAGCAGCCGGACTAGCGGGGCCTACGAGCAGTACTTC
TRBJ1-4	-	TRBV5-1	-	CASSLGPGMGTNEKLFF	TGCGCCAGCAGCTTGGGGCCAGGGATGGGGACTAATGAAAAACTGTTTTTT
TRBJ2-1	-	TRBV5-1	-	CASSLGSGAYNEQFF	TGCGCCAGCAGCTTGGGTAGCGGAGCCTACAATGAGCAGTTCTTC
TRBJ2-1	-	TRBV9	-	CASSVGVSSYNEQFF	TGTGCCAGCAGCGTAGGGGTGAGCTCCTACAATGAGCAGTTCTTC
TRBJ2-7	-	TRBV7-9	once	CASSLGVEDEQYF	TGTGCCAGCAGCTTAGGTGTAGAAGACGAGCAGTACTTC
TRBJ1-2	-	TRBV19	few	CASSITGNYGYTF	TGTGCCAGTAGTATAACCGGTAACTATGGCTACACCTTC
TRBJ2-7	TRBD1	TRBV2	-	CASSTNSESRDRTYEQYF	TGTGCCAGCAGTACCAACAGTGAAAGCCGGGACAGAACCTACGAGCAGTACTTC
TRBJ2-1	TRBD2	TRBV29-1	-	CSVEGLAGGWDEQFF	TGCAGCGTCGAGGGACTAGCGGGAGGATGGGATGAGCAGTTCTTC
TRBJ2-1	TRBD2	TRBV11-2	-	CASSFTTSGSNEQFF	TGTGCCAGCAGCTTTACGACTAGCGGGAGCAATGAGCAGTTCTTC
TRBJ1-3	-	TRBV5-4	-	CASSLGHIGNTIYF	TGTGCCAGCAGCTTAGGACACATAGGAAACACCATATATTTT
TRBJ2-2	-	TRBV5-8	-	CASSLLRQGTGELFF	TGTGCCAGCAGCTTACTTCGGCAGGGCACCGGGGAGCTGTTTTTT
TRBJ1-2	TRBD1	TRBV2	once	CASSKATGEANYGYTF	TGTGCCAGCAGTAAAGCAACAGGGGAAGCTAACTATGGCTACACCTTC
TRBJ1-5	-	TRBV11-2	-	CASSLAGDPGPQHF	TGTGCCAGCAGCTTAGCAGGGGATCCTGGGCCCCAGCATTTT
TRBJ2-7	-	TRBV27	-	CASSPGGQREQYF	TGTGCCAGCAGCCCCGGGGGGCAGCGGGAGCAGTACTTC
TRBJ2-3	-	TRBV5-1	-	CASSLELISTDTQYF	TGCGCCAGCAGCTTGGAACTCATTAGCACAGATACGCAGTATTTT
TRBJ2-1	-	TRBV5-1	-	CASSLGTLSYNEQFF	TGCGCCAGCAGCTTGGGTACCCTCTCCTACAATGAGCAGTTCTTC
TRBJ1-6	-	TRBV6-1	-	CASSPPPYNSPLHF	TGTGCCAGCAGTCCACCACCGTATAATTCACCCCTCCACTTT
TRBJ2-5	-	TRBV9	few	CASSVNPTRKETQYF	TGTGCCAGCAGCGTAAATCCGACTAGGAAAGAGACCCAGTACTTC
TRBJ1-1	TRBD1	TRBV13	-	CASSGGDSMNTEAFF	TGTGCCAGCAGCGGGGGGGACAGCATGAACACTGAAGCTTTCTTT
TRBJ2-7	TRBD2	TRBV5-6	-	CASSLAAAGGWGYEQYF	TGTGCCAGCAGCTTGGCTGCAGCGGGAGGCTGGGGCTACGAGCAGTACTTC
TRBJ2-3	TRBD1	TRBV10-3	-	CAISPGDRGGNTQYF	TGTGCCATCAGCCCTGGGGACAGGGGGGGTAATACGCAGTATTTT
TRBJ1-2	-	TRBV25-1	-	CASSEYGEIFYGYTF	TGTGCCAGCAGTGAATACGGGGAAATCTTCTATGGCTACACCTTC
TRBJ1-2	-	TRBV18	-	CASSPGAAYRDYGYTF	TGTGCCAGCTCCCCCGGGGCGGCTTATCGCGACTATGGCTACACCTTC
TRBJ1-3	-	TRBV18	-	CASSPQGTGNTIYF	TGTGCCAGCTCACCGCAGGGTACCGGAAACACCATATATTTT
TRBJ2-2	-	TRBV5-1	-	CASSSPGAGELFF	TGCGCCAGCAGTTCCCCGGGGGCCGGGGAGCTGTTTTTT
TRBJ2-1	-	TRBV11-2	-	CASSLGVGSYNEQFF	TGTGCCAGCAGCTTAGGGGTAGGGTCCTACAATGAGCAGTTCTTC
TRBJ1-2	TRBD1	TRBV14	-	CASSWDSGANYGYTF	TGTGCCAGCAGCTGGGACAGTGGTGCTAACTATGGCTACACCTTC
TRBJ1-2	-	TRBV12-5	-	CASGLFPGIYGYTF	TGTGCTAGTGGTTTGTTTCCCGGAATCTATGGCTACACCTTC
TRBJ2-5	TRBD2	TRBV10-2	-	CASSGGGGETQYF	TGCGCCAGCAGTGGGGGCGGGGGGGAGACCCAGTACTTC
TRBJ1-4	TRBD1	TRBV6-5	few	CASSKGQGNEKLFF	TGTGCCAGCAGTAAGGGACAGGGAAATGAAAAACTGTTTTTT
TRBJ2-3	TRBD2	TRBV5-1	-	CASSALTSGGADTQYF	TGCGCCAGCAGCGCCTTGACTAGCGGGGGGGCGGATACGCAGTATTTT
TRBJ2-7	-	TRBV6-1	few	CASRDSEDEQYF	TGTGCCAGCAGGGACAGCGAGGACGAGCAGTACTTC
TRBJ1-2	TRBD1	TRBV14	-	CASSQELRDRHYGYTF	TGTGCCAGCAGCCAAGAACTCCGGGACAGACACTATGGCTACACCTTC
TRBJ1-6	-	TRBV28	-	CASRGPVRSSYNSPLHF	TGTGCCAGCAGGGGGCCAGTCCGTAGCTCCTATAATTCACCCCTCCACTTT
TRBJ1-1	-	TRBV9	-	CASSATQGMNTEAFF	TGTGCCAGCAGCGCTACACAGGGTATGAACACTGAAGCTTTCTTT
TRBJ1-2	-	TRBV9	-	CASSVEGTGGYTF	TGTGCCAGCAGCGTAGAGGGTACCGGTGGCTACACCTTC
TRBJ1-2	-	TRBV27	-	CASSSNPRDYGYTF	TGTGCCAGCAGTTCCAACCCCCGCGACTATGGCTACACCTTC